What follows is one TCR beta chain and its context. TCRdb redid the calling of the PCR reads with MiXCR, one entry per CDR3 protein. The repertoire includes more than 80,000 distinct CDR3 sequences, less than 65% of them detected once, and 11% sits in the top ten. These data originate in a study of CDR3 diversity in severe acne. The CDR3 spans 17 residues. The V end lost 0 bases, the J end lost 4 bases, and 19 bases lay between the germline ends. Germline CDR1 LNHNV, CDR2 YYDKDF (reference sequence). What was sequenced was blood. The chain recombines TRBV15 with TRBJ2-7, with D possibly being TRBD2 (7 bases). This sequence originates from a male donor with severe acne vulgaris. CDR3 in DNA: TGTGCCACCAGCAGAGATGTGTCGGGGGGCCAGGGGTACGAGCAGTACTTC. It is translated as CATSRDVSGGQGYEQYF.